Shown below are 22 T cell receptor beta chains from a single sample sequenced in a study of T cell responses to AZD1222 COVID-19 vaccine. This table comes from immunoSEQ multiplex PCR, and its TCRdb copy is limited to in-frame clones, with some not included. The sample comprises 98,000 or so clones, just over 85% of which are singletons, and approximately 3.3% rests with the top ten. The sequencing here drew on peripheral blood, taken on day 0 of AZD1222 vaccination. All receptors derive from an adult in good health.

This chain connects TRBV4-2 to TRBJ2-1, with 8 bases fitting TRBD2. CDR1 is LGHNA and CDR2 is YNFKEQ in the germline V gene. Trimming removed 1 base from V and 3 bases from J; junction bases left unmatched: 11. The CDR3 has 18 residues. The CDR3 DNA sequence: TGTGCCAGCAGCCAAGTTTTCGGGGGGGCCCATAACTACAATGAGCAGTTCTTC. This gives the protein CASSQVFGGAHNYNEQFF.

There are a few counts of this clone. The V and J genes are TRBV5-4 and TRBJ2-2, with D perhaps matching TRBD2 (6 bases). Germline loops: CDR1 SGHNT, CDR2 YYREEE (reference sequence). The CDR3 covers 15 residues. V lost 2 bases to trimming and J lost 2 bases, with 10 bases between them. This chain's CDR3 is CASSLTSLNTGELFF. CDR3 nucleotide sequence: TGTGCCAGCAGCTTAACTAGCCTAAACACCGGGGAGCTGTTTTTT.

This sequence joins TRBV5-1 and TRBJ2-7; TRBD1 matches 7 bases. Germline CDR1 and CDR2: SGHRS and YFSETQ. V trimming: 0 bases; J trimming: 6 bases; junction bases outside the gene matches: 9. The CDR3 is made up of 15 amino acids. In DNA form, the CDR3 reads TGCGCCAGCAGCTTGGGACAGGGTGGAGCGAGCGAGCAGTACTTC. This encodes CASSLGQGGASEQYF.

The chain couples TRBV7-6 to TRBJ1-3, with D perhaps matching TRBD1 (6 bases). The CDR3 consists of 18 residues. Germline V gene data show CDR1 as SGHVS and CDR2 as FNYEAQ. Trimming pared 1 base from V and 2 bases from J, leaving 18 bases between. CDR3 region: CASSLERIGRGAGNTIYF. The CDR3 DNA sequence: TGTGCCAGCAGCTTAGAGAGGATTGGCAGGGGAGCTGGAAACACCATATATTTT.

The rearrangement uses TRBV2 and TRBJ1-1; tentatively, D is TRBD1 (5 bases). V lost 6 bases, J lost 3 bases, and 14 bases lay in between. CDR3 length: 14 residues. Germline V gene data show CDR1 as SNHLY and CDR2 as FYNNEI. This CDR3 reads CASRLGGVYTEAFF. In DNA, the CDR3 is TGTGCCAGCAGGCTGGGGGGGGTGTACACTGAAGCTTTCTTT.

The count of this clone is one. The V and J genes are TRBV4-1 and TRBJ2-2; D gene uncertain. This CDR3 region has 15 residues. V lost 1 base and J lost 3, with 9 bases in between. The germline V gene has CDR1 MGHRA and CDR2 YSYEKL. This CDR3 reads CASSQVQRDTGELFF. CDR3 in DNA: TGCGCCAGCAGCCAAGTACAACGGGACACCGGGGAGCTGTTTTTT.

V usage is TRBV29-1 and J usage is TRBJ2-3, with TRBD2 identical over 7 bases. The CDR3 loop spans 14 amino acids. The V and J ends lost 4 bases and 0 bases, in that order; junction bases with no gene match: 4. Germline V gene sequence: CDR1 SQVTM, CDR2 ANQGSEA. CDR3 DNA sequence: TGCAGCGTTGCCCTAGCGGCGAGCACAGATACGCAGTATTTT. This translates into CSVALAASTDTQYF.

This clone was seen a single time. This chain joins TRBV6-5 and TRBJ1-5, with D possibly TRBD1 on 6 matching bases. The V and J ends lost 0 bases and 5 bases respectively, with 8 bases between them. Per the germline V gene, CDR1 is MNHEY and CDR2 is SVGAGI. CDR3 size: 14 residues. The DNA for the CDR3 is TGTGCCAGCAGTTACTCGCAGGGGCATCAGCCCCAGCATTTT. Amino acid sequence: CASSYSQGHQPQHF.

The genes are TRBV13 and TRBJ2-7, with TRBD1 as a possible D gene (6 bases). CDR3 size: 13 residues. V was shortened by 8 bases and J by 7 bases, with 18 bases between the two germline ends. CDR1 PRHDT and CDR2 FYEKMQ come from the germline V gene (reference sequence). CDR3 protein: CASRRLGAGEQYF. The CDR3 coding sequence is TGTGCCAGCCGGCGTCTGGGGGCGGGTGAGCAGTACTTC.

The chain combines TRBV30 with TRBJ1-5; TRBD1 might be the D (5 bases). Germline assignment: CDR1 GTSNPN and CDR2 SVGIG (reference sequence). Deletions cut 2 bases from V and 0 bases from J, with 14 bases between. The CDR3 has 16 amino acids. The CDR3 reads CAWSRWGGGSNQPQHF. The CDR3, as DNA: TGTGCCTGGAGTCGGTGGGGGGGAGGTAGCAATCAGCCCCAGCATTTT.

This chain connects TRBV20-1 to TRBJ2-1; TRBD2 aligns across 7 bases. Trimming removed 6 bases from V and 10 bases from J; junction bases left unmatched: 6. Germline V lookup: CDR1 DFQATT, CDR2 SNEGSKA (reference sequence). The CDR3 length is 11 residues. The chain's CDR3 is CSAGRGNEQFF. DNA for the CDR3: TGCAGTGCCGGGCGGGGGAACGAGCAGTTCTTC.

The chain has TRBV30 and TRBJ2-7; D might be TRBD1 (5 bases). The CDR3 is 14 residues long. V lost 1 base, J lost 3 bases, and 13 bases lay in between. In germline, CDR1 is GTSNPN, CDR2 SVGIG (reference sequence). The DNA for the CDR3 is TGTGCCTGGAGTGCCGAGGTGGGGCTCTACGAGCAGTACTTC. Its translation is CAWSAEVGLYEQYF.

Of note for this clone: Distinct nucleotide sequences in the sample also encode this CDR3. The V gene is TRBV29-1, the J gene TRBJ1-1; 7 bases line up with TRBD1. Trimming at V came to 6 bases and at J to 1 base, leaving 5 bases not matched to a gene. CDR1 SQVTM and CDR2 ANQGSEA come from the germline V gene. The CDR3 sequence is 13 residues long. In nucleotides, the CDR3 is TGCAGCGTGGTTGGGACAGCGAACACTGAAGCTTTCTTT. Its translation is CSVVGTANTEAFF.

This chain links TRBV19 with TRBJ1-5; D ambiguous. CDR1 and CDR2 from the germline V gene are LNHDA and SQIVND (reference sequence). V lost 3 bases and J 4 bases, leaving 10 bases between the germline ends. This CDR3 has 14 amino acids. The chain's CDR3 is CASSIRHLNQPQHF. DNA of the CDR3: TGTGCCAGTAGTATTAGGCACTTAAATCAGCCCCAGCATTTT.

The V and J genes are TRBV5-1 and TRBJ1-6, with TRBD1 matching 11 bases. Germline lookup yields CDR1 SGHRS and CDR2 YFSETQ. This CDR3 region has 15 residues. V gave up 3 bases and J gave up 8 bases; unmatched junction bases: 4. The CDR3 sequence is CASSYKGQGDSPLHF. CDR3 coding DNA: TGCGCCAGCAGCTATAAGGGACAGGGGGATTCACCCCTCCACTTT.

The J gene is TRBJ1-5, the V gene TRBV6-2 or TRBV6-3, with D possibly being TRBD1 (6 bases). CDR3 length equals 15 residues. Trimming cost V 6 bases and J 4 bases, with 16 bases left between them. Germline V CDR1 and CDR2: MNHEY, SVGEGT. CDR3 protein: CASSFRTVRNQPQHF. The CDR3 DNA sequence: TGTGCCAGCAGCTTTCGGACAGTACGTAATCAGCCCCAGCATTTT.

V and J are TRBV28 and TRBJ2-7; D is ambiguous. The CDR3 contains 10 residues. CDR1 and CDR2 from the germline V gene are MDHEN and SYDVKM. The V end was cut by 5 bases, the J end by 4 bases, with 3 bases between. CDR3 in DNA: TGTGCCAGCAGTGGTTACGAGCAGTACTTC. This codes for CASSGYEQYF.

The gene calls are TRBV3-1 (or the pseudogene TRBV3-2) and TRBJ1-5; D remains ambiguous. The V and J ends lost 0 bases and 3 bases respectively, with 9 bases between them. From germline, CDR1 is LGHDT and CDR2 YNNKEL (reference sequence). This CDR3 comprises 15 residues. The CDR3 sequence is CASSQDLGLNQPQHF. The DNA for the CDR3 is TGTGCCAGCAGCCAAGATTTGGGCCTCAATCAGCCCCAGCATTTT.

V usage is TRBV18 and J usage is TRBJ1-1; D is possibly TRBD1 (5 bases). This CDR3 has 14 amino acids. V was cut by 3 bases and J by 1 base, with 9 bases left in between. Germline CDR1 and CDR2: KGHSH and LQKENI. CDR3 DNA sequence: TGTGCCAGCTCACCGTCGACAGAGAACACTGAAGCTTTCTTT. This codes for CASSPSTENTEAFF.

The chain is built from TRBV6-5 and TRBJ2-5, with 11 bases identical to TRBD1. The CDR3 is made up of 14 amino acids. The ends lost 5 bases at V and 4 bases at J; junction bases unmatched: 3. Germline V gene lookup returns CDR1 MNHEY and CDR2 SVGAGI. The CDR3 here is CASSRTGGGETQYF. The CDR3 DNA is TGTGCCAGCAGTAGGACAGGGGGCGGAGAGACCCAGTACTTC.

The V gene is TRBV6-5, the J gene TRBJ2-1; TRBD1 might be the D (6 bases). There are 15 residues in the CDR3. V was shortened by 5 bases and J by 0 bases, with 11 bases between the two germline ends. Looked up from germline, CDR1 is MNHEY and CDR2 is SVGAGI. DNA of the CDR3: TGTGCCAGCAGTAAGGACAGAAGCTCCTACAATGAGCAGTTCTTC. Its protein is CASSKDRSSYNEQFF.

This chain uses TRBV27 with TRBJ1-1; D might be TRBD1 (5 bases). The V gene's germline CDR1 is MNHEY and CDR2 SMNVEV (reference sequence). There are 18 residues in the CDR3. V lost 5 bases and J lost 5, with 27 bases in between. CDR3 in amino acids: CASSLRPSSQGIRTEAFF. CDR3 nucleotides: TGTGCCAGCAGTCTAAGACCCTCTTCCCAGGGTATAAGGACTGAAGCTTTCTTT.